This T cell receptor (beta chain) was sequenced during a study of blood T cell repertoires in COVID-19. Authors' data handling: Amplifying reference gene primers gave estimates of nucleated cell counts. Data came from immunoSEQ multiplex PCR; TCRdb stores just in-frame clones and leaves some out. The D gene and trimming were derived from the DNA, and the V and J assignments and clone size from that table. The table has about 320,000 clones, 80% to 90% seen once; the top ten hold around 4.6%. Sequenced: PBMCs or T cells enriched from blood (not recorded which). This sequence originates from a man under 40 who had recovered from COVID-19.

As DNA, the CDR3 is TGTGCCAGCAGCCACAGGGGCCCCTACAATGAGCAGTTCTTC. Its translation: CASSHRGPYNEQFF. This chain connects TRBV28 to TRBJ2-1, with 7 bases aligning to TRBD1. This CDR3 has 14 residues. Germline loops: CDR1 MDHEN, CDR2 SYDVKM. Germline trimming cut 6 bases from V and 2 bases from J; bases unmatched to any gene: 4.